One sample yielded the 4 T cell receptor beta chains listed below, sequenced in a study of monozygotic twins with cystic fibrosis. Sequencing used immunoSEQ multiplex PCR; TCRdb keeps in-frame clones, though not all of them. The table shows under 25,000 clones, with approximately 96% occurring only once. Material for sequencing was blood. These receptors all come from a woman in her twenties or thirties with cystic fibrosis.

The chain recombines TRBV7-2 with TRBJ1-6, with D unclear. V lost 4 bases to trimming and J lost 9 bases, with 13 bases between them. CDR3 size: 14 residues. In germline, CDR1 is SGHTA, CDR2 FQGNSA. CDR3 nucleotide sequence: TGTGCCAGCAGCTCAAATTCCCTTCCTTCACCCCTCCACTTT. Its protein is CASSSNSLPSPLHF.

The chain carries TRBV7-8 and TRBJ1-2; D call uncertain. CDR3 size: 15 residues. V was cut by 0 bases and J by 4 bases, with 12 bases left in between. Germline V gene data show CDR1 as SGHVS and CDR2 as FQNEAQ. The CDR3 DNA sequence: TGTGCCAGCAGCTTAGCGGAGGAGGACCCCTATGGCTACACCTTC. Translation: CASSLAEEDPYGYTF. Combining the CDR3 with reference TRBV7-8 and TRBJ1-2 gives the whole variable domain GAGVSQSPRYKVAKRGQDVALRCDPISGHVSLFWYQQALGQGPEFLTYFQNEAQLDKSGLPSDRFFAERPEGSVSTLKIQRTQQEDSAVYLCASSLAEEDPYGYTFGSGTRLTVV.

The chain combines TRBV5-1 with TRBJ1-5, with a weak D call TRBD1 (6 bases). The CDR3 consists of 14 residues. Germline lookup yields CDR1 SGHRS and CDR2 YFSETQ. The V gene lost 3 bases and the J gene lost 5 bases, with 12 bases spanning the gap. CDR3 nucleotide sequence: TGCGCCAGCAGCTCCCAGGGGCTGGATCAGCCCCAGCATTTT. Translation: CASSSQGLDQPQHF.

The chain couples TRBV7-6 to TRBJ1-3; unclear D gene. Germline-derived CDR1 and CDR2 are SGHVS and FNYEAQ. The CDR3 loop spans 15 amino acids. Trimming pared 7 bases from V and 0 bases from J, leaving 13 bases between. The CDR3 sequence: CASTAGSSSGNTIYF. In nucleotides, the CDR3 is TGTGCCAGCACCGCGGGATCGAGCTCTGGAAACACCATATATTTT. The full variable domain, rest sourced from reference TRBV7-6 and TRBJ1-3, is GAGVSQSPRYKVTKRGQDVALRCDPISGHVSLYWYRQALGQGPEFLTYFNYEAQQDKSGLPNDRFSAERPEGSISTLTIQRTEQRDSAMYRCASTAGSSSGNTIYFGEGSWLTVV.